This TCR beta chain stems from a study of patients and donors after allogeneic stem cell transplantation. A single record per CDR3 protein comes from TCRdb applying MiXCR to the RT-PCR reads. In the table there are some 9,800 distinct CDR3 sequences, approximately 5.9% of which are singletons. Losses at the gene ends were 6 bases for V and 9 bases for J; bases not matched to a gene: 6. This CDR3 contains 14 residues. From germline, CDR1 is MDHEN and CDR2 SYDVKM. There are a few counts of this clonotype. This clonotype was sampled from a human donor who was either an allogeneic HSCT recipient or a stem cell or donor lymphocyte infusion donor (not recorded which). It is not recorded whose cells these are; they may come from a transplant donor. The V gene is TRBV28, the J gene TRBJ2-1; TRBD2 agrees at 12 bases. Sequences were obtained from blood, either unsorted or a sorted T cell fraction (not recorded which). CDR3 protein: CASRRLAGVGEQFF. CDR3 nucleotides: TGTGCCAGCAGGCGACTAGCGGGAGTCGGTGAGCAGTTCTTC. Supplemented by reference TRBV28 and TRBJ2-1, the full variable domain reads DVKVTQSSRYLVKRTGEKVFLECVQDMDHENMFWYRQDPGLGLRLIYFSYDVKMKEKGDIPEGYSVSREKKERFSLILESASTNQTSMYLCASRRLAGVGEQFFGPGTRLTVL.